This TCR beta chain was retrieved from a study of shared clonotypes between healthy human individuals. Study overall: Aged between 18 and 49, the donors were two women and three men.

Method: immunoSEQ multiplex PCR; TCRdb's copy keeps in-frame clones and lacks some. Altogether about 490,000 clones are present, 70% to 85% being singletons, with the ten largest covering approximately 12%. The CDR3 length is 14 residues. The V and J ends lost 7 bases and 4 bases respectively, with 14 bases between them. Germline-derived CDR1 and CDR2 are LNHDA and SQIVND (reference sequence). This chain uses TRBV19 with TRBJ2-1, with D perhaps TRBD1 or TRBD2 (5 bases each). The sequence came from a middle-aged woman in good health. Some clones in this sample may be carry-over from other donors' samples. The material sequenced was PBMCs. The CDR3 DNA is TGTGCCAGTACCCCGGGACGGATGTACAATGAGCAGTTCTTC. This sequence encodes CASTPGRMYNEQFF.